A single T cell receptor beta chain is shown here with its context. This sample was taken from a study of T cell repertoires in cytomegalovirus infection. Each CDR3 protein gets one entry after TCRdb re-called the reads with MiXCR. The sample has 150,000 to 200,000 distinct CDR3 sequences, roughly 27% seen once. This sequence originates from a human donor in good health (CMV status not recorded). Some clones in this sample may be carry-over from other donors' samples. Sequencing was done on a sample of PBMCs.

CDR3 nucleotide sequence: TGCGCCAGCAGCACGGGACCTCTAACCTACGAGCAGTACTTC. It translates to CASSTGPLTYEQYF. The chain has TRBV5-1 and TRBJ2-7; D possibly uses TRBD1 or TRBD2 (5 bases each). The V gene lost 4 bases and the J gene lost 2 bases, with 13 bases spanning the gap. The CDR3 covers 14 residues. Germline V gene data show CDR1 as SGHRS and CDR2 as YFSETQ. The full variable domain, completed using reference TRBV5-1 and TRBJ2-7, is KAGVTQTPRYLIKTRGQQVTLSCSPISGHRSVSWYQQTPGQGLQFLFEYFSETQRNKGNFPGRFSGRQFSNSRSEMNVSTLELGDSALYLCASSTGPLTYEQYFGPGTRLTVT.